This TCR beta chain was recorded in a study of T-cell reconstitution after alpha-beta-depleted transplantation in children. General observations from the study: Newly produced T cells mostly accounted for T-cell counts and diversity one year post-transplant. Recipient T cells and thymic progenitors that survived gave rise to the high TCRbeta diversity observed at day 60 in some patients. The origin of alpha-beta T cells about two months after transplant was reportedly several hundred expanded graft clones.

Notes on this clonotype: The antigen remains undetermined.

As it was prepared, the TCRbeta library received unique molecular identifiers. A single record per CDR3 protein comes from TCRdb applying MiXCR to the PCR reads. The sample yields a few hundred thousand distinct CDR3 sequences, around two fifths seen once. This specimen was PBMCs, taken before TCRalphabeta/CD19-depleted stem cell transplant. The TCR comes from a girl aged 2 to 9 with aplastic anemia, due to receive a stem cell transplant.

CDR3 residues: CASSQARRDEQFF. Here the CDR3 DNA reads TGTGCCAGCAGCCAAGCCCGGCGGGATGAGCAGTTCTTC. The genes are TRBV3-1 and TRBJ2-1, with D maybe TRBD2 (5 bases). With 1 base removed from V and 8 bases from J, the gap between germline ends came to 9 bases. This CDR3 spans 13 amino acids. CDR1 is LGHDT, CDR2 YNNKEL, per germline (reference sequence).